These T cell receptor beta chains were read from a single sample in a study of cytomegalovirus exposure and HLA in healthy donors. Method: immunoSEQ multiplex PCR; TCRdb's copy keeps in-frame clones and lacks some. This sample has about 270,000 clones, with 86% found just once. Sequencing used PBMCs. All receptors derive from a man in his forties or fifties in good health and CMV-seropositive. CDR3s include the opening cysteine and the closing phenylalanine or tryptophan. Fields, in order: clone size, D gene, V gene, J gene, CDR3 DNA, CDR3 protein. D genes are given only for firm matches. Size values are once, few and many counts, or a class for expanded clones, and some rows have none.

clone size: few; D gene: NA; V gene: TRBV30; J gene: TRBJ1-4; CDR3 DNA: TGTGCCTGGAGTGGGGAGGGCTTAGCTAATGAAAAACTGTTTTTT; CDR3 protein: CAWSGEGLANEKLFF
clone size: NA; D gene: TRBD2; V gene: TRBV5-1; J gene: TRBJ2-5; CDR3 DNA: TGCGCCAGCAGCCAGCTAGCGGGAGGGCCAGGGGAGACCCAGTACTTC; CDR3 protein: CASSQLAGGPGETQYF
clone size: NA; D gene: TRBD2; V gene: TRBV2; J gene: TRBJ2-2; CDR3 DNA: TGTGCCAGCAGTCGGACTAGCGTGAGCACCGGGGAGCTGTTTTTT; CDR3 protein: CASSRTSVSTGELFF
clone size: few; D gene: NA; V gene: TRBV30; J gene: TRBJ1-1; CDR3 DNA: TGTGCCTGGAGTCTGGAGGAGAACACTGAAGCTTTCTTT; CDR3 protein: CAWSLEENTEAFF
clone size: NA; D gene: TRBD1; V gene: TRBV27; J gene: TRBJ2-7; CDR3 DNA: TGTGCCACCGCGACAGGGAACTCCTACGAGCAGTACTTC; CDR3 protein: CATATGNSYEQYF
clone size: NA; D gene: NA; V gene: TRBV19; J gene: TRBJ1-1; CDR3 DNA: TGTGCCAGCAGAACAGGACAGAACACTGAAGCTTTCTTT; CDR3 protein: CASRTGQNTEAFF
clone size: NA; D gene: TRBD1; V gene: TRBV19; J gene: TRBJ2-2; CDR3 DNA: TGTGCCAGTAGTATCCGTCGGGACAGGACGAACACCGGGGAGCTGTTTTTT; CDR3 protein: CASSIRRDRTNTGELFF
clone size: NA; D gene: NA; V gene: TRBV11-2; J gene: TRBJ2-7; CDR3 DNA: TGTGCCAGCAGCTTAGTAGTCCTAGCAATATACGAGCAGTACTTC; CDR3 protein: CASSLVVLAIYEQYF
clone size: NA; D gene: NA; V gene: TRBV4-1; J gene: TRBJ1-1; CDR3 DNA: TGCGCCAGCAGCCAAGCCCAGGGGTTGAACACTGAAGCTTTCTTT; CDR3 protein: CASSQAQGLNTEAFF
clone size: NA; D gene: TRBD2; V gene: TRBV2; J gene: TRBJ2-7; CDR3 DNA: TGTGCCAGCAGTGGACTAGCGGACTCCTACGAGCAGTACTTC; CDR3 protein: CASSGLADSYEQYF
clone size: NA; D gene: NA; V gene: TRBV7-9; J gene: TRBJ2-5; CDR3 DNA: TGTGCCAGCAGCTTCGAGCGGTCGGGACAAGAGACCCAGTACTTC; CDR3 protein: CASSFERSGQETQYF
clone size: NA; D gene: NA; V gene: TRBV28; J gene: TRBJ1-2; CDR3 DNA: TGTGCCAGCAGTTTACCCTCAGGGTTTACTGGCTACACCTTC; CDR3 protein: CASSLPSGFTGYTF
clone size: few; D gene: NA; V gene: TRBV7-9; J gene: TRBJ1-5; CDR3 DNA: TGTGCCAGCAGCTTAGGGCAGGGCAATCAGCCCCAGCATTTT; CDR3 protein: CASSLGQGNQPQHF
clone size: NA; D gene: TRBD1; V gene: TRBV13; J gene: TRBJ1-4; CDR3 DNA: TGTGCCAGCAAGAGACGTGAGGGGGCGGGAAAACTGTTTTTT; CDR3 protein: CASKRREGAGKLFF
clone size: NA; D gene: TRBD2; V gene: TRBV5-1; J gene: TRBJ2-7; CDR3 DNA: TGCGCCAGCAGCTTGGGGGGACTAGCGGGAGGGCCCTACGAGCAGTACTTC; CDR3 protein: CASSLGGLAGGPYEQYF
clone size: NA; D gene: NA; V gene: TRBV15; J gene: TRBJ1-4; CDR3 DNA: TGTGCCACCAGCAGCGTACTAGAAAAACTGTTTTTT; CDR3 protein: CATSSVLEKLFF
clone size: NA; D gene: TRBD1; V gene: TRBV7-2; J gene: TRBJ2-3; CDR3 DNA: TGTGCCAGCAGCTTGGGGACAGGGTCTGTGATAGATACGCAGTATTTT; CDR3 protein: CASSLGTGSVIDTQYF
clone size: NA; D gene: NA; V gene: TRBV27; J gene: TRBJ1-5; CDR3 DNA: TGTGCCAGCAGTTACCAGGGCTATCAGCCCCAGCATTTT; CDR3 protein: CASSYQGYQPQHF
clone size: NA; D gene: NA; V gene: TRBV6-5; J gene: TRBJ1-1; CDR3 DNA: TGTGCCAGCAGTTACTCCCAGGGGAACACTGAAGCTTTCTTT; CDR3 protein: CASSYSQGNTEAFF
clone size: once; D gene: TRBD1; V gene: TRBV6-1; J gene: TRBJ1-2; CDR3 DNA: TGTGCCAGCAGGGTTAGACAGGGCATGGACTATGGCTACACCTTC; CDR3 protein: CASRVRQGMDYGYTF
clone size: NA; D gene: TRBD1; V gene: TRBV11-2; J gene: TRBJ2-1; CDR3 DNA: TGTGCCAGCAGCAACCCCCGGGGGACAGGGGGTTGGGATGAGCAGTTCTTC; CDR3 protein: CASSNPRGTGGWDEQFF
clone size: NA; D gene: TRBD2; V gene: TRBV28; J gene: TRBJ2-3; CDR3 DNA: TGTGCCAGCAGTTTACGGCTAGCGGGAGGAACAGATACGCAGTATTTT; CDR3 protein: CASSLRLAGGTDTQYF
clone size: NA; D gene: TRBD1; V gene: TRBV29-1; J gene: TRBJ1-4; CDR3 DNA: TGCAGCGTTGAAGGGACAGGGGCTAATGAAAAACTGTTTTTT; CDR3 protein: CSVEGTGANEKLFF
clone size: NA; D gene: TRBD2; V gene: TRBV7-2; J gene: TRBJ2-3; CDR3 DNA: TGTGCCAGCAGCTCCCGAATGGCGGGAGGCCTCACAGATACGCAGTATTTT; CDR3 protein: CASSSRMAGGLTDTQYF
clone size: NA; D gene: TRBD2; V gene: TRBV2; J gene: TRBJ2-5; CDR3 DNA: TGTGCCAGCACCCTAGCGGGATACCAAGAGACCCAGTACTTC; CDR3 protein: CASTLAGYQETQYF
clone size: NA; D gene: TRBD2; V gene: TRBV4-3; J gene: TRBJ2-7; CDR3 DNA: TGCGCCAGCAGCCAAGATGAGAGCGGGAGATTCCACGAGCAGTACTTC; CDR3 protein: CASSQDESGRFHEQYF
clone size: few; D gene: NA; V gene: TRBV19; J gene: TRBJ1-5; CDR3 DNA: TGTGCCAGTAGTATAGATCGGCGGGGTCAGCCCCAGCATTTT; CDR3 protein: CASSIDRRGQPQHF
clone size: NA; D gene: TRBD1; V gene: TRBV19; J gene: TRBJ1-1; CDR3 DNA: TGTGCCAGTAGTATTGGACAGGAGGGGAACACTGAAGCTTTCTTT; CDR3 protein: CASSIGQEGNTEAFF
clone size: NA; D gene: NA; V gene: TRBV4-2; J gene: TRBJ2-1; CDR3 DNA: TGTGCCAGCAGCCAAGGGGACTTAACCTCCTACAATGAGCAGTTCTTC; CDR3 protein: CASSQGDLTSYNEQFF
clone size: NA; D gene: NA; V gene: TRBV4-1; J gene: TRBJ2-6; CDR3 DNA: TGCGCCAGCAGCGATCAGGTCTCTGGGGCCAACGTCCTGACTTTC; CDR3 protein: CASSDQVSGANVLTF
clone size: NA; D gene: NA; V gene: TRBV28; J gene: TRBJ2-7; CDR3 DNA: TGTGCCAGCGGGGAAGGGGGGGGGCGGTACGAGCAGTACTTC; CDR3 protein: CASGEGGGRYEQYF
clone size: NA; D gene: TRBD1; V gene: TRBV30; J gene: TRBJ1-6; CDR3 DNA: TGTGCCTGGAGTGTAGGGTTTGGGACAGTAGGTTCACCCCTCCACTTT; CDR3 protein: CAWSVGFGTVGSPLHF
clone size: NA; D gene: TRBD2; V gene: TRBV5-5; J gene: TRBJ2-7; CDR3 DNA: TGTGCCAGCAACCTAGCGGGAGGGCCCTACGAGCAGTACTTC; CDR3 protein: CASNLAGGPYEQYF
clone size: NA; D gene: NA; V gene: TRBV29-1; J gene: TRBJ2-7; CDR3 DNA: TGCAGCGTTGAAGGGTTGGGGGGGCGGACCTACGAGCAGTACTTC; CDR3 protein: CSVEGLGGRTYEQYF
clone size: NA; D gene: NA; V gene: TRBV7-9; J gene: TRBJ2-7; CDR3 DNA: TGTGCCAGCAGCTCCTACTACGAGCAGTACTTC; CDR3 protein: CASSSYYEQYF
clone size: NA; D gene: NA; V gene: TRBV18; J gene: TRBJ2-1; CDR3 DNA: TGTGCCAGCTCACCATCGGACGGGGACAATGAGCAGTTCTTC; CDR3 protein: CASSPSDGDNEQFF
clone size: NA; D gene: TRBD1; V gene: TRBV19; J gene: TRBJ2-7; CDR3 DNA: TGTGCCAGTGGAACCGCCGGAGGACAGGCCTCCTACGAGCAGTACTTC; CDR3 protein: CASGTAGGQASYEQYF
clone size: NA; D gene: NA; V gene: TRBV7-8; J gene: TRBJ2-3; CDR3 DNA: TGTGCCAGCAGCCAAAGTGGGCTAGCGCCCACAGATACGCAGTATTTT; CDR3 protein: CASSQSGLAPTDTQYF
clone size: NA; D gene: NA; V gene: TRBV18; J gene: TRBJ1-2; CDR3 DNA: TGTGCCAGCTCACCCACCGTCCCGGACAAGTCAGGCTATGGCTACACCTTC; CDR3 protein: CASSPTVPDKSGYGYTF
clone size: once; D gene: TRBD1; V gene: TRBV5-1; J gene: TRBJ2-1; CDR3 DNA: TGCGCCAGCAGCAGAATTACTCCTGGGACAGCAAATGAGCAGTTCTTC; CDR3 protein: CASSRITPGTANEQFF
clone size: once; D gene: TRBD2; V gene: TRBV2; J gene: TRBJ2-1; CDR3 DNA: TGTGCCAGCAGCCTAAGCGGGAGGGCCGAGCAGTTCTTC; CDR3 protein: CASSLSGRAEQFF
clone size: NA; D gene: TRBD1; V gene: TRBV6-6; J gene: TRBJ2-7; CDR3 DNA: TGTGCCAGCAGTCCGGACAGGGTAGGGCAGTACTTC; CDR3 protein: CASSPDRVGQYF
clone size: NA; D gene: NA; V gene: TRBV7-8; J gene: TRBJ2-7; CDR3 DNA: TGTGCCAGCAGCTTACTACAGGGATTGGGCGAGCAGTACTTC; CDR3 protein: CASSLLQGLGEQYF